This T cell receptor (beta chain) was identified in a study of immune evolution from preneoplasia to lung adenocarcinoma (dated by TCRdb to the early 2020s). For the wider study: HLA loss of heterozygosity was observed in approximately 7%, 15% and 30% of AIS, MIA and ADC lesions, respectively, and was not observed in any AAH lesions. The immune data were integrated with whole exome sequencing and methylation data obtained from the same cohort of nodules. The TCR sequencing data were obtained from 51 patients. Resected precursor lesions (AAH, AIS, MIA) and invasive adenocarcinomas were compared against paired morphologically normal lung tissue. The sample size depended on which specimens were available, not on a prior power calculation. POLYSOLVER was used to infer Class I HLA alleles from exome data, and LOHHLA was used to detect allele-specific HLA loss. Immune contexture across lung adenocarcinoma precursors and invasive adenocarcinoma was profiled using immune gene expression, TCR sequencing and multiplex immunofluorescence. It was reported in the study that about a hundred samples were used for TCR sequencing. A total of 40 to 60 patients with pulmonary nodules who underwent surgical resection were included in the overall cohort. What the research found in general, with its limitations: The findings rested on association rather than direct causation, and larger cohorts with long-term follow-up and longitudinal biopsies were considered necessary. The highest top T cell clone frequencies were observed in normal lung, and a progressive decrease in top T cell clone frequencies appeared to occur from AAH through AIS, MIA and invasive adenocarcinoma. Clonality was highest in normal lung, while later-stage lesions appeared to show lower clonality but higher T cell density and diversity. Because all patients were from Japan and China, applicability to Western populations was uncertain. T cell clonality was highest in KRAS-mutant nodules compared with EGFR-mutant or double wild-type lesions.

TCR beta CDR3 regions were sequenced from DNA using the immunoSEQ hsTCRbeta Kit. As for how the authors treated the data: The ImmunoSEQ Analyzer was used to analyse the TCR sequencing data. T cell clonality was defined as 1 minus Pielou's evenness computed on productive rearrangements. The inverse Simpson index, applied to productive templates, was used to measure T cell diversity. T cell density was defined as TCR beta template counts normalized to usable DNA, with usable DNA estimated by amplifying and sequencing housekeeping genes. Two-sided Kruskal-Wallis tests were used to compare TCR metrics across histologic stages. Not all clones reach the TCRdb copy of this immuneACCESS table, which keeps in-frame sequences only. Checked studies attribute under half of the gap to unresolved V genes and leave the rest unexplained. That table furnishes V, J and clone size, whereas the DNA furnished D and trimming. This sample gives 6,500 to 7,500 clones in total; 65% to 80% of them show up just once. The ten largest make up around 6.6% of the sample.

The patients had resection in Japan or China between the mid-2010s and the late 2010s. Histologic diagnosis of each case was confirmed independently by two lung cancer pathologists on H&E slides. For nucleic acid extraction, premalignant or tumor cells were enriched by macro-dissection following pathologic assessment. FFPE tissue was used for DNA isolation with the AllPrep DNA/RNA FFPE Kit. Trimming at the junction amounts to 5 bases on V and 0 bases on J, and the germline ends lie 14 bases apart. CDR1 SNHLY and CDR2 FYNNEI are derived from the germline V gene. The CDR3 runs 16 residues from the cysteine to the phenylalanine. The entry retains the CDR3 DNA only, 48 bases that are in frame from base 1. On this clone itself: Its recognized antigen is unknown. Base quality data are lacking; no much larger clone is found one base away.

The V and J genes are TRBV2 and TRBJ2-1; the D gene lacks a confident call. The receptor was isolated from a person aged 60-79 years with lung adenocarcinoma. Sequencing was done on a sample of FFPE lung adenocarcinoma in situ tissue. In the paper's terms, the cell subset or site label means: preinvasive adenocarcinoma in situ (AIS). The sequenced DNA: TGTGCCAGCAGTCATACCGGCGCCAGCTCCTACAATGAGCAGTTCTTC. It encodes CASSHTGASSYNEQFF.